The rows below give T cell receptor beta chains drawn from one sample of a study of blood T cells in healthy people across ages. TCRdb called the 5' RACE reads again in MiXCR, with one record for every CDR3 protein. In the table there are approximately 820,000 distinct CDR3 sequences, approximately 44% of which are singletons. The sequencing input was blood. These receptors all stem from a man in his fifties or sixties in good health. Each CDR3 is given with its conserved first and last residue.

v_call	j_call	cdr3_aa
TRBV7-8	TRBJ2-3	CASSLGASGGSDQQYF
TRBV27	TRBJ2-7	CASSLGPVKGEQYF
TRBV12-3/TRBV12-4	TRBJ1-6	CASSLAFRGSPLHF
TRBV7-2	TRBJ2-1	CASSPGLSIEQFF
TRBV29-1	TRBJ1-4	CSAGRSQDEKLFF
TRBV28	TRBJ2-7	CASRNRGTHEQYF
TRBV29-1	TRBJ2-1	CSVDASGYNEQFF
TRBV12-3/TRBV12-4	TRBJ2-5	CASSPRDQETQYF
TRBV6-6	TRBJ1-4	CASSYGTGRDEKLFF
TRBV20-1	TRBJ2-5	CSAPDSYPTQYF
TRBV20-1	TRBJ1-6	CSARTGGSSYNSPLHF
TRBV27	TRBJ2-3	CASSPSHISTDTQYF